Listed here is a single T cell receptor beta chain. The antigen is unknown. The read ends 3 residues before the CDR3 terminus; that terminus is restored from the germline J gene. Germline CDR1 SNHLY, CDR2 FYNNEI. This CDR3 is 15 amino acids long. After removal of 6 bases from V and 1 base from J, the junction contained 4 bases not matched to a gene. The data originate from a study of T cell clonality in common variable immunodeficiency. Study-wide findings and caveats: In common variable immunodeficiency, TCR beta chains reportedly carried fewer deletions and N-nucleotide insertions.

The data were produced by immunoSEQ multiplex PCR, yet TCRdb's version contains in-frame clones alone and is incomplete. The table lists about 33,000 clones, with no singletons. The sample consisted of peripheral blood mononuclear cells. The genes are TRBV2 and TRBJ1-5; 9 bases are shared with TRBD1. This clonotype was sampled from a human donor with common variable immunodeficiency. The sequenced part of the CDR3 DNA is TGTGCCAGCAGCCGACAGGGGGGGAGCAATCAGCCC. This codes for CASSRQGGSNQP. The whole CDR3 region reads CASSRQGGSNQPQHF. Full variable domain (remainder filled in from reference TRBV2 and TRBJ1-5): EPEVTQTPSHQVTQMGQEVILRCVPISNHLYFYWYRQILGQKVEFLVSFYNNEISEKSEIFDDQFSVERPDGSNFTLKIRSTKLEDSAMYFCASSRQGGSNQPQHFGDGTRLSIL.